These 10 T cell receptor beta chains were all obtained from the same sample, sequenced in a study of blood T cells in healthy people across ages. Sample-barcoded 5' priming and a J-beta primer mix drove a second PCR of about 6 to 12 cycles. MiXCR, run by TCRdb on the 5' RACE reads, gives a single entry per CDR3 protein. The table includes approximately 580,000 distinct CDR3 sequences, approximately 25% detected once. The same data also went into a second study, on T cells of mothers and their children.

Material for sequencing was blood. The receptors derive from a boy younger than 18 in good health.

The gene calls are TRBV20-1 and TRBJ2-1, with a possible D match to TRBD1 (7 bases). The DNA end is more similar to TRBJ2-5, so the J call may be wrong. CDR3 length: 14 residues. Germline V gene sequence: CDR1 DFQATT, CDR2 SNEGSKA (reference sequence). Here the CDR3 reads CSARDRGRRGTQYF. The CDR3 DNA reads TGCAGTGCTAGAGACAGGGGGAGGAGAGGGACCCAGTACTTC.

This clonotype was recorded many times. V gene TRBV28 combines with J gene TRBJ2-1, with D unresolved. The CDR3 totals 12 residues. CDR1 is MDHEN, CDR2 SYDVKM, per germline. V lost 4 bases to trimming and J lost 4 bases, with 5 bases between them. The CDR3 coding sequence is TGTGCCAGCAGTTCGCTGTACAATGAGCAGTTCTTC. This gives the protein CASSSLYNEQFF.

This chain connects TRBV4-2 to TRBJ2-3; 10 bases are shared with TRBD2. With V trimmed by 1 base and J by 7 bases, 8 bases remained unmatched. The CDR3 sequence is 16 residues long. Germline V gene data show CDR1 as LGHNA and CDR2 as YNFKEQ. The CDR3 loop reads CASSQASGGASHTQYF. The CDR3 bases are TGTGCCAGCAGCCAAGCAAGCGGGGGGGCGTCTCATACGCAGTATTTT.

The chain combines TRBV5-1 with TRBJ2-5, with a tentative D call TRBD2 (6 bases). The J call may be mistaken, given a closer DNA end match to TRBJ2-7. The CDR3 is 17 amino acids. The germline gives CDR1 SGHRS, CDR2 YFSETQ. The CDR3 region is CASSLEARETAPHEQYF. CDR3 in DNA: TGCGCCAGCAGCTTGGAGGCTCGGGAGACAGCTCCCCACGAGCAGTACTTC.

The chain uses TRBV7-2 and TRBJ2-7; possibly TRBD2 for D (5 bases). The V gene lost 5 bases and the J gene lost 7 bases, with 18 bases spanning the gap. CDR1 and CDR2 (germline): SGHTA, FQGNSA. The CDR3 is 14 residues long. The CDR3 loop reads CASSPRDWVTEQYF. The CDR3 DNA sequence: TGTGCCAGCAGCCCGAGGGATTGGGTCACGGAGCAGTACTTC.

This sequence joins TRBV28 and TRBJ2-7; tentative D call: TRBD1 (5 bases). Trimming removed 3 bases from V and 0 bases from J, with 15 bases in between. The CDR3 loop spans 16 amino acids. In germline, CDR1 is MDHEN, CDR2 SYDVKM. The CDR3 reads CASSFPLYRSSYEQYF. The CDR3, as DNA: TGTGCCAGCAGTTTTCCCCTCTACAGGAGCTCCTACGAGCAGTACTTC.

This clonotype was seen a handful of times. The V gene is TRBV6-6, the J gene TRBJ1-4; no clear D gene. V lost 6 bases to trimming and J lost 5 bases, with 19 bases between them. The CDR3 length is 16 residues. Per the germline V gene, CDR1 is MNHNY and CDR2 is SVGAGI (reference sequence). In nucleotides, the CDR3 is TGTGCCAGCAGGCAACCGGGATCCCTCAAGAATGAAAAACTGTTTTTT. This codes for CASRQPGSLKNEKLFF.

The CDR3 sequence is CSVGIGLAGADTQYF. CDR3 sequence (DNA): TGCAGCGTTGGGATCGGACTAGCGGGGGCAGATACGCAGTATTTT. This chain connects TRBV29-1 to TRBJ2-3, with TRBD2 matching over 13 bases. V gave up 4 bases and J gave up 4 bases; unmatched junction bases: 5. The germline gives CDR1 SQVTM, CDR2 ANQGSEA. The CDR3 length is 15 residues.

There are a few counts of this clonotype. This sequence joins TRBV5-1 and TRBJ2-5, with TRBD2 identical over 9 bases. CDR1 is SGHRS, CDR2 YFSETQ, per germline. There are 16 residues in the CDR3. The V segment lost 1 base and the J segment 6 bases; nucleotides outside the gene matches: 10. CDR3 nucleotide sequence: TGCGCCAGCAGCTTGACCCTTAGCGGGGGACGAAAGACCCAGTACTTC. Protein: CASSLTLSGGRKTQYF.

This chain uses TRBV15 with TRBJ2-1; tentative D call: TRBD1 (5 bases). The germline V gene has CDR1 LNHNV and CDR2 YYDKDF (reference sequence). CDR3 size: 16 residues. Trimming shortened V by 0 bases and J by 0 bases, and 9 bases separated the two germline ends. The DNA for the CDR3 is TGTGCCACCAGCAGAGATCAAGGGGACTCCTACAATGAGCAGTTCTTC. This translates into CATSRDQGDSYNEQFF.